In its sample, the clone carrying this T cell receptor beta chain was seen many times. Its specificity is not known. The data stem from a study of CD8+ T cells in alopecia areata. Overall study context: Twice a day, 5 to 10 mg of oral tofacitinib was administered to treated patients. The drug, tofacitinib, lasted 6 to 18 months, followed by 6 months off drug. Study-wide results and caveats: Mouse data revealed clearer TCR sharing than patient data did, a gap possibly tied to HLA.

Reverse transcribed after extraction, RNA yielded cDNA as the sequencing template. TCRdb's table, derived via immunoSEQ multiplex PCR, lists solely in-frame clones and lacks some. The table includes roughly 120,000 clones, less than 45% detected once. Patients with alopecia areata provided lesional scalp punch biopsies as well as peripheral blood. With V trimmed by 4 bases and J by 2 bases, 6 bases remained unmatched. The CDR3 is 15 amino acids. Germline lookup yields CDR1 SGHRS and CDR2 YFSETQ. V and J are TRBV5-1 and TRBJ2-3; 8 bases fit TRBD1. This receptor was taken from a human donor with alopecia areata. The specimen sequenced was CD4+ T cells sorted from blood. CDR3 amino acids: CASSGDRTFTDTQYF. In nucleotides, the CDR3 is TGCGCCAGCAGCGGGGACAGGACTTTCACAGATACGCAGTATTTT.